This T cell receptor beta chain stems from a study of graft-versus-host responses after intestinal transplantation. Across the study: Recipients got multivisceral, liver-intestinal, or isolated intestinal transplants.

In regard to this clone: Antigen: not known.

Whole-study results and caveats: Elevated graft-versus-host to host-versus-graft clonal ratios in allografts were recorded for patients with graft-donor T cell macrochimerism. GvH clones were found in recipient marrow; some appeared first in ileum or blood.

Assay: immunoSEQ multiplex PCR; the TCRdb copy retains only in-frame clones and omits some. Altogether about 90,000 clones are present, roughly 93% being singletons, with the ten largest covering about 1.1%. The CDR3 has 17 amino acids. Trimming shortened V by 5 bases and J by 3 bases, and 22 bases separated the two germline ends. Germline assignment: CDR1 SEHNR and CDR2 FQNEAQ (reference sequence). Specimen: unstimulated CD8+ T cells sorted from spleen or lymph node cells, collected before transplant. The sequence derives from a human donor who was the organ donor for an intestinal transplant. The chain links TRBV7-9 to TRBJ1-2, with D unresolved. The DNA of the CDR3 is TGTGCCAGCAGCCCCTTCCTGAAGATGACGGAGGACTATGGCTACACCTTC. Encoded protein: CASSPFLKMTEDYGYTF.